This entry lists 5 T cell receptor beta chains sequenced from one sample in a study of beta chain features in type 1 diabetes. Sequenced material consisted of expressed TCRB transcripts (all of the isolated RNA was reverse transcribed). Produced via immunoSEQ multiplex PCR; TCRdb's table is partial and in-frame only. The table lists nearly 250,000 clones, roughly an eighth of them singletons, with around 0.026% in the top ten. Specimen: naive CD4+ T cells from blood. The receptors come from a woman aged 40-49 years in good health.

The CDR3 DNA sequence: TGTGCCAGCAGCTCAGCTGACTGGAGAATCACAGATACGCAGTATTTT. Residues: CASSSADWRITDTQYF. This chain connects TRBV7-6 to TRBJ2-3; D unclear. V was trimmed by 4 bases and J by 2 bases, leaving 16 bases between them. The CDR3 extends over 16 amino acids. CDR1 and CDR2 from the germline V gene are SGHVS and FNYEAQ.

This chain connects TRBV7-9 to TRBJ2-7, with 9 bases aligning to TRBD2. The germline CDR1 and CDR2 sequences are SEHNR and FQNEAQ (reference sequence). The length of the CDR3 is 15 residues. J lost 5 bases, V lost 2 bases, and 7 bases had no gene match. In DNA form, the CDR3 reads TGTGCCAGCAGCTTACTTCTGAGCGGGGGGAACGAGCAGTACTTC. Protein: CASSLLLSGGNEQYF.

This chain links TRBV27 with TRBJ2-1, with a possible D match to TRBD2 (6 bases). Germline loops: CDR1 MNHEY, CDR2 SMNVEV (reference sequence). With 6 bases removed from V and 7 bases from J, the gap between germline ends came to 13 bases. The CDR3 sequence is 13 residues long. CDR3 sequence: CASRRDGTNEQFF. The CDR3 bases are TGTGCCAGCAGGCGGGACGGAACAAATGAGCAGTTCTTC.

This clone was counted between two and nine times. The chain uses TRBV29-1 and TRBJ1-3; D perhaps matches TRBD1 (5 bases). Germline CDR1 SQVTM, CDR2 ANQGSEA. V dropped 0 bases and J dropped 1 base, with 10 bases sitting between them. This CDR3 comprises 15 residues. CDR3 loop: CSVEDRDLSGNTIYF. CDR3 DNA: TGCAGCGTTGAAGATCGGGACTTATCTGGAAACACCATATATTTT. Combining the CDR3 with reference TRBV29-1 and TRBJ1-3 gives the whole variable domain SAVISQKPSRDICQRGTSLTIQCQVDSQVTMMFWYRQQPGQSLTLIATANQGSEATYESGFVIDKFPISRPNLTFSTLTVSNMSPEDSSIYLCSVEDRDLSGNTIYFGEGSWLTVV.

CDR3 loop: CASSVGVVNTEAFF. Here the CDR3 DNA reads TGTGCCAGCTCAGTGGGAGTGGTGAACACTGAAGCTTTCTTT. The genes are TRBV18 and TRBJ1-1; D gene uncertain. Germline V gene data show CDR1 as KGHSH and CDR2 as LQKENI. The CDR3 runs 14 residues. The V end lost 5 bases, the J end lost 0 bases, and 10 bases lay between the germline ends.